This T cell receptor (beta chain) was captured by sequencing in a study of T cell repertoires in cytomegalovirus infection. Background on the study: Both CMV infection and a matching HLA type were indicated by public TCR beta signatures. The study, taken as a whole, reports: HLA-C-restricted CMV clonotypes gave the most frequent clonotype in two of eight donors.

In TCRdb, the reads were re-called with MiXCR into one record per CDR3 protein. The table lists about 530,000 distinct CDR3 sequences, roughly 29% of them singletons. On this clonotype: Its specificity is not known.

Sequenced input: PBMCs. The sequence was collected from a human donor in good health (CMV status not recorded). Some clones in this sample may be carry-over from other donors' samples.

The CDR3 here is CAGRGRDEPGELFF. CDR3 in DNA: TGTGCCGGACGGGGTCGAGACGAACCCGGGGAGCTGTTTTTT. V usage is TRBV7-9 and J usage is TRBJ2-2; a weak D match, TRBD2 (5 bases). Germline values: CDR1 SEHNR, CDR2 FQNEAQ (reference sequence). V lost 11 bases and J 6 bases, leaving 19 bases between the germline ends. The CDR3 consists of 14 residues.